This TCR beta chain was identified during a study of T cell changes during pregnancy in multiple sclerosis. Profiled with immunoSEQ multiplex PCR; TCRdb holds only in-frame clones, not every one. The repertoire consists of approximately 40,000 clones, with about 88% occurring once and the leading ten covering under 0.75%. V was cut by 6 bases and J by 3 bases, with 15 bases left in between. The germline V gene encodes CDR1 SNHLY and CDR2 FYNNEI. This CDR3 contains 15 residues. The chain couples TRBV2 to TRBJ1-3, with D uncertain. The sequenced sample was CD4+ T cells from peripheral blood mononuclear cells, obtained in the first trimester of pregnancy. This sequence was found in a female donor with multiple sclerosis, enrolled in a pregnancy study. The CDR3 nucleotides are TGTGCCAGCAGAGCCCGGACGAGCGGTGGAAACACCATATATTTT. Amino acid sequence: CASRARTSGGNTIYF.